This T cell receptor (beta chain) was identified during a study of cytomegalovirus exposure and HLA in healthy donors. Overall study findings and caveats: In an earlier analysis, most TCR beta V segments were productive about 90% or about 30% of the time. It was assumed in the presence/absence analyses that sequencing depth was roughly uniform across donors. It was only CMV serostatus that was available as immune exposure information.

PCR used 60 Vbeta primers and 13 Jbeta primers. Here immunoSEQ multiplex PCR was the method, and the copy in TCRdb shows in-frame clones only, minus some. The data show 75,000 to 80,000 clones, with about 81% seen just once and nearly 9% held by the top ten. The CDR3 is 15 amino acids. The ends were cut back, 3 bases at V and 0 bases at J, with 11 bases in the middle. Germline V CDR1 and CDR2: MNHEY, SMNVEV (reference sequence). This clone has a handful of counts. Its target is not known. The specimen sequenced was PBMCs. This rearrangement joins TRBV27 to TRBJ2-5, with D possibly being TRBD1 (7 bases). The sequence was collected from a woman in her thirties or forties in good health and CMV-seropositive. CDR3 sequence (DNA): TGTGCCAGCAGTTTCCAGGGGGGACACCAAGAGACCCAGTACTTC. Amino acid sequence: CASSFQGGHQETQYF.